The source of this T cell receptor (beta chain) is a study of type 1 regulatory T cells. Relative to its sample, this clonotype is medium-sized. Its cognate antigen is unknown. TCRdb reprocessed the reads via MiXCR and lists one record per CDR3 protein. This repertoire shows fewer than 25,000 distinct CDR3 sequences, approximately 72% found once; its top ten account for approximately 14%. This clonotype was obtained from a human donor in good health. Source material: cultured T cells, either the whole culture or a sorted T cell fraction (not recorded which). Subset: Tr1-enriched cell product generated in vitro against host alloantigens.

The CDR3: CATDWAYEQYF. In DNA, the CDR3 is TGTGCCACCGACTGGGCCTACGAGCAGTACTTC. The chain recombines TRBV6-1 with TRBJ2-7; no firm D call. The V end was cut by 10 bases, the J end by 2 bases, with 9 bases between. This CDR3 comprises 11 residues. Per germline, CDR1 MNHNS and CDR2 SASEGT.